This TCR beta chain was obtained from a study of blood T cell repertoires in COVID-19. At the level of the study: There were acute and convalescent COVID-19 samples, and they came from the United States, Italy and Spain. Nucleic acid was either cDNA or gDNA, and it came from T cells, B-cell-depleted T cells, or PBMCs.

CDR1 is SSHAT and CDR2 is FNYEAQ in the germline V gene (reference sequence). The CDR3 covers 13 residues. Original processing methods: The assay estimated nucleated cells by amplifying reference gene primers. Clones were read by immunoSEQ multiplex PCR, and TCRdb kept only the in-frame ones, dropping some. That table is the source of V, J and clone size, and D and trimming were worked out from the DNA. Found here are roughly 100,000 clones, 85% to 90% of them singletons; the top ten hold about 5.1%. As to this clone: The junction shows a germline mismatch at one end, possibly a read error.

Sequencing was done on a sample of peripheral blood. The rearrangement joins TRBV7-7 to TRBJ2-1; tentative D call: TRBD2 (6 bases). The sequence came from a human donor in a cohort sampled during active COVID-19. In DNA form, the CDR3 reads TGTGCTAGCAGCTCCGCGCTCGGGGGTGAGCAGTTCTTC. Residues: CASSSALGGEQFF.